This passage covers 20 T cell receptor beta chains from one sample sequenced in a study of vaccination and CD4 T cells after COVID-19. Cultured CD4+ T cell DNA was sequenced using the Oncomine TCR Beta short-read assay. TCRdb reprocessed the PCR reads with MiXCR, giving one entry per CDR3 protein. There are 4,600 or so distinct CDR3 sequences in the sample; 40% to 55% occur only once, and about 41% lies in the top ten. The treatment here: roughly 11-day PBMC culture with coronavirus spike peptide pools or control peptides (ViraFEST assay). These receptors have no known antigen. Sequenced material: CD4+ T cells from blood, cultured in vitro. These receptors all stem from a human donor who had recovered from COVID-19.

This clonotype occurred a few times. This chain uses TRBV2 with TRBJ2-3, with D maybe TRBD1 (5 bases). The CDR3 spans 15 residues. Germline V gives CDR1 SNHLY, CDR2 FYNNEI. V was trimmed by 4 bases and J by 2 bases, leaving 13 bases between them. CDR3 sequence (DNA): TGTGCCAGCAGTGGGGGCAGGCCGACCACAGATACGCAGTATTTT. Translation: CASSGGRPTTDTQYF.

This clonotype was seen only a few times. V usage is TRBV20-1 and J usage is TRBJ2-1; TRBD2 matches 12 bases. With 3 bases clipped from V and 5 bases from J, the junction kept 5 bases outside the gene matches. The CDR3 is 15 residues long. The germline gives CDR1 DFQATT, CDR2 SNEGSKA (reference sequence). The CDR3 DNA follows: TGCAGTGCTAGGACTAGCGGGAGTTGGGACAATGAGCAGTTCTTC. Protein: CSARTSGSWDNEQFF.

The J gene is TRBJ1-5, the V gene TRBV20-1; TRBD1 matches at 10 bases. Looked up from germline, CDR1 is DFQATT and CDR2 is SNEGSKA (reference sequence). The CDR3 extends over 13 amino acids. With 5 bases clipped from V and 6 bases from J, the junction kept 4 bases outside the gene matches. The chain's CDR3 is CSAQTGGGQPQHF. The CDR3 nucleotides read TGCAGTGCTCAGACAGGGGGCGGTCAGCCCCAGCATTTT.

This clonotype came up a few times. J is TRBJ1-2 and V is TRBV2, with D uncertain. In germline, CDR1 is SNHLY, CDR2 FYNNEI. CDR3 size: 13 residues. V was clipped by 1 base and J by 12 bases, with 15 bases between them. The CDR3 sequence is CASSEVGYRGNTF. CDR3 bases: TGTGCCAGCAGTGAAGTCGGCTATAGAGGGAACACCTTC.

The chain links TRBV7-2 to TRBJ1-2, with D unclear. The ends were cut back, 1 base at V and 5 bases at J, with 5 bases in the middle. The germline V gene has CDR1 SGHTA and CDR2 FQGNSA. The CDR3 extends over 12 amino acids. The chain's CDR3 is CASSLVTYGYTF. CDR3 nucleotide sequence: TGTGCCAGCAGCTTAGTAACATATGGCTACACCTTC.

CDR3 in amino acids: CASSRRGRNTEAFF. For the CDR3, the DNA is TGTGCCAGCAGCCGGAGGGGTCGGAACACTGAAGCTTTCTTT. The chain links TRBV2 to TRBJ1-1; D possibly corresponds to TRBD1 (5 bases). The CDR3 has 14 residues. Trimming stripped 6 bases from V and 1 base from J, with 12 bases between. Germline assignment: CDR1 SNHLY and CDR2 FYNNEI.

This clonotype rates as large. CDR3 sequence (DNA): TGTGCCAGCAGCCGCAACGGGGGCTCGAACACCGGGGAGCTGTTTTTT. Translating it yields CASSRNGGSNTGELFF. The J gene is TRBJ2-2, the V gene TRBV7-2, with D perhaps being TRBD1 or TRBD2 (6 bases each). The CDR3 contains 16 residues. The V end was cut by 5 bases, the J end by 0 bases, with 13 bases between. Looked up from germline, CDR1 is SGHTA and CDR2 is FQGNSA.

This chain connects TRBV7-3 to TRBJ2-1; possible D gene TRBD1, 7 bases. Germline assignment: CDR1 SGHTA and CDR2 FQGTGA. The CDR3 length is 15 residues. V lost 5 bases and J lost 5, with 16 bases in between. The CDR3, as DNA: TGTGCCAGCAGCCCCCAGGGGGGTCACAACAATGAGCAGTTCTTC. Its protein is CASSPQGGHNNEQFF.

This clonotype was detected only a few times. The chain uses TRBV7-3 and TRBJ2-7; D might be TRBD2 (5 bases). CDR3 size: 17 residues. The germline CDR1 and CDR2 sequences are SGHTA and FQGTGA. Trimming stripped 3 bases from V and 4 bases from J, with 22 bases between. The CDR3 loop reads CASSLEAVIGIPYEQYF. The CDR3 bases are TGTGCCAGCAGCTTGGAGGCAGTTATAGGAATTCCGTACGAGCAGTACTTC.

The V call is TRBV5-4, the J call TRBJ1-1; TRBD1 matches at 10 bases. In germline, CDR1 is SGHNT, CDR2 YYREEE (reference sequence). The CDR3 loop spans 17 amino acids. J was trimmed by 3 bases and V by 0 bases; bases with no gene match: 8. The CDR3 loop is CASSLALWGTGDTEAFF. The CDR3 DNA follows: TGTGCCAGCAGCTTGGCCTTGTGGGGGACAGGGGACACTGAAGCTTTCTTT.

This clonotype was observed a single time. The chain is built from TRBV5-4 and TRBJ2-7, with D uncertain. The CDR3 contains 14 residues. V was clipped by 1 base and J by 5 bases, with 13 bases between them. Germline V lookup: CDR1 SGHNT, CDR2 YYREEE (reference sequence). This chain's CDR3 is CASSLLVRRDEQYF. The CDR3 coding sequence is TGTGCCAGCAGCTTGTTGGTCAGAAGGGACGAGCAGTACTTC. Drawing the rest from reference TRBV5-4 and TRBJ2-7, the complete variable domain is ETGVTQSPTHLIKTRGQQVTLRCSSQSGHNTVSWYQQALGQGPQFIFQYYREEENGRGNFPPRFSGLQFPNYSSELNVNALELDDSALYLCASSLLVRRDEQYFGPGTRLTVT.

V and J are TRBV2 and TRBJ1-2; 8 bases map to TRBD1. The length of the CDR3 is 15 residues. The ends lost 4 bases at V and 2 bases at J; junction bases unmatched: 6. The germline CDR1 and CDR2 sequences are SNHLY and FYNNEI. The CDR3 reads CASSVDRGGNYGYTF. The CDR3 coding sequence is TGTGCCAGCAGTGTTGACAGGGGTGGAAACTATGGCTACACCTTC.

CDR3: CAIRGLADQETQYF. The CDR3 DNA follows: TGTGCCATCAGGGGACTAGCGGATCAAGAGACCCAGTACTTC. The gene calls are TRBV10-3 and TRBJ2-5; 11 bases fit TRBD2. The germline V gene encodes CDR1 ENHRY and CDR2 SYGVKD. The CDR3 contains 14 residues. J gave up 2 bases and V 6 bases, and 2 bases lay outside the gene matches.

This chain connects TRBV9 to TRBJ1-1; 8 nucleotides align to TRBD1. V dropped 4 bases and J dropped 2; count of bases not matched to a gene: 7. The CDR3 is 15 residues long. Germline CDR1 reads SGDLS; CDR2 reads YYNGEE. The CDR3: CASSNLRGLNTEAFF. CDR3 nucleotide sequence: TGTGCCAGCAGCAACCTCAGGGGGCTAAACACTGAAGCTTTCTTT.

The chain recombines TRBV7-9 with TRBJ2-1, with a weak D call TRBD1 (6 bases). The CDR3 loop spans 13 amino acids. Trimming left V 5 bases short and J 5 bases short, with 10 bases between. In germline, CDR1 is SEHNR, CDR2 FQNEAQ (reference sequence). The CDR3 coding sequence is TGTGCCAGCAGCCCAGACAGGAACAATGAGCAGTTCTTC. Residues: CASSPDRNNEQFF.

CDR3 nucleotides: TGTGCCAGCTCACGCCGGGACGACCCATCCTACGAGCAGTACTTC. It codes for CASSRRDDPSYEQYF. The chain combines TRBV18 with TRBJ2-7; D could derive from TRBD1 or TRBD2 (5 bases each). This CDR3 contains 15 residues. Germline V gives CDR1 KGHSH, CDR2 LQKENI. Trimming removed 4 bases at V and 1 base at J, with 14 bases between.

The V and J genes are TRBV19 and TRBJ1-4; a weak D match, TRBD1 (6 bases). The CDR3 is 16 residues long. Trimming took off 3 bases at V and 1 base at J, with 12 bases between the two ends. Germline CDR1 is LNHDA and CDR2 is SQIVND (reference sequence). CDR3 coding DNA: TGTGCCAGTAGTATTCGCGTACAGGGAACTAATGAAAAACTGTTTTTT. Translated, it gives CASSIRVQGTNEKLFF.

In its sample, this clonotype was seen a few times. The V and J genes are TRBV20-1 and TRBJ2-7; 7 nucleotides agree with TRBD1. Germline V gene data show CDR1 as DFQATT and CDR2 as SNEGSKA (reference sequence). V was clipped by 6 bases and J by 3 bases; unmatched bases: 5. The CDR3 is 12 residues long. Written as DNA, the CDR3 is TGCAGTGCCGTGGGACAGCGCTACGAGCAGTACTTC. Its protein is CSAVGQRYEQYF.

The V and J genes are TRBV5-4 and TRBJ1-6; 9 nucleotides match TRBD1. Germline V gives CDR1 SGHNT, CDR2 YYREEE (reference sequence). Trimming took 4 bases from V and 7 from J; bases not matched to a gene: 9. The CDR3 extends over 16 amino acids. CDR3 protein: CASSGTTGTGNSPLHF. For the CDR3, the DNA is TGTGCCAGCAGCGGAACTACCGGGACAGGGAATTCACCCCTCCACTTT.

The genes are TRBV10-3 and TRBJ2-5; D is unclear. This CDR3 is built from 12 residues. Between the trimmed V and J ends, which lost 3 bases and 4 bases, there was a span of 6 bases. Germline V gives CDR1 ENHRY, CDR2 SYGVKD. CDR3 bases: TGTGCCATCAGTGAAAAGTTAGAGACCCAGTACTTC. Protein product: CAISEKLETQYF.